This entry lists 30 T cell receptor beta chains sequenced from one sample in a study of patients and donors after allogeneic stem cell transplantation (TCRdb year 2020). The library was obtained by RT-PCR. TCRdb records NextSeq 550 as the sequencer. TCRdb took the public reads, trimmed them with fastp at Q25, ran MiXCR for clone calling and kept in-frame beta chains. A single entry per CDR3 protein holds the most common genes and DNA from its merged rows. The sample table records approximately 200,000 distinct CDR3 sequences; 35% to 45% of these occur just once. The ten largest clones add up to 9.5% to 13% of the sample. Specimen: blood, either unsorted or a sorted T cell fraction (not recorded which). The receptor set was obtained from a human donor who was either an allogeneic HSCT recipient or a stem cell or donor lymphocyte infusion donor (not recorded which). It is not recorded whose cells these are; they may come from a transplant donor.

This clonotype was detected a few times. The rearrangement joins TRBV29-1 to TRBJ2-7, with D perhaps TRBD1 or TRBD2 (6 bases each). Per germline, CDR1 SQVTM and CDR2 ANQGSEA. This CDR3 spans 16 amino acids. Trimming pared 4 bases from V and 3 bases from J, leaving 22 bases between. CDR3 in DNA: TGCAGCGTTGGGGGGCTATTCGAGGAGCGGGTCTACGAGCAGTACTTC. Protein sequence: CSVGGLFEERVYEQYF.

This rearrangement joins TRBV4-3 to TRBJ1-2; TRBD1 is a possible D gene (6 bases). Trimming stripped 1 base from V and 6 bases from J, with 9 bases between. The germline CDR1 and CDR2 sequences are LGHNA and YSLEER. This CDR3 comprises 13 residues. The CDR3 coding sequence is TGCGCCAGCAGCCAAGTGAGGGGGAATGGCTACACCTTC. This codes for CASSQVRGNGYTF.

This rearrangement joins TRBV28 to TRBJ2-7; D possibly corresponds to TRBD2 (6 bases). The CDR3 extends over 14 amino acids. Germline V gene data show CDR1 as MDHEN and CDR2 as SYDVKM. Between the trimmed V and J ends, which lost 5 bases and 3 bases, there was a span of 14 bases. The CDR3 loop reads CASSGLQGLYEQYF. The CDR3 bases are TGTGCCAGCAGTGGCCTGCAGGGACTCTACGAGCAGTACTTC.

This clonotype has only a few counts. This chain links TRBV4-1 with TRBJ1-1; D call uncertain. The CDR3 loop spans 16 amino acids. The germline V gene has CDR1 MGHRA and CDR2 YSYEKL. The V gene lost 0 bases and the J gene lost 1 base, with 12 bases spanning the gap. The CDR3 nucleotides read TGCGCCAGCAGCCAAGATCCTGGTTGGGGGAACACTGAAGCTTTCTTT. This translates into CASSQDPGWGNTEAFF.

The V and J genes are TRBV5-1 and TRBJ2-3; 8 bases match TRBD1. V trimming: 2 bases; J trimming: 6 bases; junction bases outside the gene matches: 17. The CDR3 totals 18 residues. CDR1 SGHRS and CDR2 YFSETQ come from the germline V gene. The CDR3 reads CASSFGSGGKWDEDTQYF. The CDR3 region has the DNA TGCGCCAGCAGCTTTGGGTCAGGGGGCAAATGGGACGAGGATACGCAGTATTTT. Combining the CDR3 with reference TRBV5-1 and TRBJ2-3 gives the whole variable domain KAGVTQTPRYLIKTRGQQVTLSCSPISGHRSVSWYQQTPGQGLQFLFEYFSETQRNKGNFPGRFSGRQFSNSRSEMNVSTLELGDSALYLCASSFGSGGKWDEDTQYFGPGTRLTVL.

The rearrangement joins TRBV28 to TRBJ1-2; 7 bases are shared with TRBD1. Germline V gene data show CDR1 as MDHEN and CDR2 as SYDVKM. There are 18 residues in the CDR3. The V gene end was trimmed by 5 bases and the J gene end by 2 bases; junction bases not matched to a gene: 17. The CDR3 sequence is CASSRDLGNRGRNYGYTF. DNA for the CDR3: TGTGCCAGCAGTCGCGACTTGGGTAACAGGGGTAGGAACTATGGCTACACCTTC.

V and J are TRBV12-3 or TRBV12-4 and TRBJ2-3; no reliable D call. V shed 3 bases and J shed 2 bases, with 9 bases lying between them. CDR3 length: 14 residues. The chain's CDR3 is CASSFWQNTDTQYF. In nucleotides, the CDR3 is TGTGCCAGCAGTTTCTGGCAGAACACAGATACGCAGTATTTT.

In this sample, this clonotype turned up a few times. The V call is TRBV10-2, the J call TRBJ1-3, with unresolved D. The V gene's germline CDR1 is WSHSY and CDR2 SAAADI. The CDR3 consists of 12 residues. V was cut by 10 bases and J by 4 bases, with 11 bases left in between. CDR3 sequence reads: CATGNSGNTIYF. CDR3 in DNA: TGCGCCACGGGTAATAGCGGAAACACCATATATTTT.

This clonotype was seen more than once but under ten times. This rearrangement joins TRBV5-1 to TRBJ1-4; D might be TRBD1 (5 bases). The germline V gene encodes CDR1 SGHRS and CDR2 YFSETQ. V was shortened by 4 bases and J by 3 bases, with 13 bases between the two germline ends. This CDR3 region has 15 residues. The CDR3 loop reads CASSTRQGANEKLFF. The CDR3 DNA is TGCGCCAGCAGCACTCGGCAGGGTGCTAATGAAAAACTGTTTTTT.

This rearrangement joins TRBV15 to TRBJ1-5, with D maybe TRBD1 (5 bases). Per germline, CDR1 LNHNV and CDR2 YYDKDF (reference sequence). V gave up 5 bases and J gave up 4 bases, with 18 bases separating them. CDR3 size: 16 residues. CDR3 nucleotides: TGTGCCACCAGCCCAGTCCGCCGGGACCTAAATCAGCCCCAGCATTTT. It translates to CATSPVRRDLNQPQHF.

V is TRBV3-1 and J is TRBJ2-3; D is undetermined. The germline V gene has CDR1 LGHDT and CDR2 YNNKEL (reference sequence). This CDR3 spans 8 amino acids. Trimming stripped 4 bases from V and 14 bases from J, with 4 bases between. CDR3 sequence: CASSRLYF. CDR3 DNA sequence: TGTGCCAGCAGCCGGTTGTATTTT.

The J gene is TRBJ1-1, the V gene TRBV7-9; TRBD1 matches 9 bases. From germline, CDR1 is SEHNR and CDR2 FQNEAQ (reference sequence). The CDR3 is made up of 12 amino acids. V lost 2 bases and J lost 11; bases outside the gene matches: 3. CDR3 nucleotides: TGTGCCAGCAGCTTAACAGGGGGCAGCGCTTTCTTT. This codes for CASSLTGGSAFF.

CDR3 protein: CASTFGTWDQPQHF. For the CDR3, the DNA is TGTGCCAGCACCTTCGGGACGTGGGACCAGCCCCAGCATTTT. The chain links TRBV12-3 or TRBV12-4 to TRBJ1-5; the D gene is possibly TRBD1 (5 bases). V gave up 7 bases and J gave up 7 bases, with 17 bases separating them. The CDR3 is made up of 14 amino acids.

This clonotype was detected only once. The chain uses TRBV5-1 and TRBJ2-5; either TRBD1 or TRBD2 may fit D (5 bases each). The length of the CDR3 is 15 residues. The germline V gene has CDR1 SGHRS and CDR2 YFSETQ. V gave up 1 base and J gave up 1 base, with 11 bases separating them. The DNA of the CDR3 is TGCGCCAGCAGCTTGATGAGGGGAATCCAAGAGACCCAGTACTTC. Protein product: CASSLMRGIQETQYF.

V is TRBV5-1 and J is TRBJ1-5; D perhaps matches TRBD1 (5 bases). CDR1 and CDR2 from the germline V gene are SGHRS and YFSETQ. V dropped 2 bases and J dropped 2 bases, with 11 bases sitting between them. CDR3 length: 15 residues. This CDR3 reads CASSFQGEGNQPQHF. CDR3 DNA sequence: TGCGCCAGCAGCTTTCAGGGCGAGGGCAATCAGCCCCAGCATTTT.

The chain joins TRBV12-3 or TRBV12-4 to TRBJ2-3; the match to TRBD2 covers 9 bases. This CDR3 is 18 amino acids long. V shed 7 bases, J shed 0 bases, and the junction held 14 bases outside the gene matches. The CDR3 DNA is TGTGCCAGCAATCCCCGGGGATTAGCGGGGGAGAGCACAGATACGCAGTATTTT. This gives the protein CASNPRGLAGESTDTQYF.

This sequence joins TRBV9 and TRBJ2-2, with 7 nucleotides matching TRBD1. Trimming took 4 bases from V and 4 from J; bases not matched to a gene: 10. The CDR3 runs 16 residues. Germline CDR1 and CDR2: SGDLS and YYNGEE. CDR3 loop: CASSTNPTGRTGELFF. The CDR3 DNA sequence: TGTGCCAGCAGCACGAACCCGACAGGGCGCACCGGGGAGCTGTTTTTT.

This clonotype was observed a few times. V usage is TRBV5-1 and J usage is TRBJ1-6; D uncertain. V gave up 0 bases and J gave up 8 bases, with 15 bases separating them. CDR1 is SGHRS, CDR2 YFSETQ, per germline. There are 16 residues in the CDR3. CDR3 in amino acids: CASSLDTFRLDSPLHF. The CDR3 coding sequence is TGCGCCAGCAGCTTGGATACTTTTAGGTTGGATTCACCCCTCCACTTT.

V usage is TRBV5-1 and J usage is TRBJ1-3, with a possible D match to TRBD1 (6 bases). This CDR3 is 15 amino acids long. Germline V gene sequence: CDR1 SGHRS, CDR2 YFSETQ. V was trimmed by 3 bases and J by 3 bases, leaving 13 bases between them. The chain's CDR3 is CASSSTTGHGNTIYF. Here the CDR3 DNA reads TGCGCCAGCAGCTCCACGACAGGCCATGGAAACACCATATATTTT.

The rearrangement uses TRBV5-4 and TRBJ2-5; the D gene could be TRBD1 or TRBD2 (5 bases each). Trimming stripped 4 bases from V and 1 base from J, with 11 bases between. The CDR3 contains 14 residues. From germline, CDR1 is SGHNT and CDR2 YYREEE (reference sequence). This chain's CDR3 is CASSRDLLQETQYF. The CDR3 nucleotides read TGTGCCAGCAGCCGGGACCTTCTCCAAGAGACCCAGTACTTC.

The rearrangement links TRBV12-3 or TRBV12-4 to TRBJ1-3; D not resolved. V dropped 7 bases and J dropped 4 bases, with 14 bases sitting between them. There are 14 residues in the CDR3. CDR3 sequence (DNA): TGTGCCAGCACCCGAGGTTCCGGGGGAAACACCATATATTTT. It encodes CASTRGSGGNTIYF.

The V call is TRBV29-1, the J call TRBJ1-1; no clear D. V lost 6 bases and J 1 base, leaving 6 bases between the germline ends. Looked up from germline, CDR1 is SQVTM and CDR2 is ANQGSEA. CDR3 length: 11 residues. This CDR3 reads CSVRANTEAFF. CDR3 coding DNA: TGCAGCGTGAGGGCGAACACTGAAGCTTTCTTT.

This clonotype was picked up a small number of times. The chain couples TRBV6-5 to TRBJ2-3, with 8 bases identical to TRBD2. The CDR3 covers 16 residues. Germline trimming cut 0 bases from V and 4 bases from J; bases unmatched to any gene: 6. Germline CDR1 MNHEY, CDR2 SVGAGI. The CDR3 nucleotides are TGTGCCAGCAGTTACTCTTTCCTAGCGGGCGCAGATACGCAGTATTTT. As protein: CASSYSFLAGADTQYF.

V is TRBV19 and J is TRBJ1-2; no clear D gene. This CDR3 is 14 amino acids long. V lost 1 base to trimming and J lost 6 bases, with 12 bases between them. Germline lookup yields CDR1 LNHDA and CDR2 SQIVND (reference sequence). CDR3 protein: CASSIVGIWNGYTF. CDR3 nucleotides: TGTGCCAGTAGTATAGTGGGGATCTGGAATGGCTACACCTTC.

The chain has TRBV24-1 and TRBJ2-1; 9 bases agree with TRBD1. Germline CDR1 and CDR2: KGHDR and SFDVKD. The CDR3 totals 13 residues. The V and J ends lost 9 bases and 2 bases, in that order; junction bases with no gene match: 1. The CDR3 loop is CATGTGPYNEQFF. The CDR3 DNA is TGTGCCACCGGGACAGGGCCCTACAATGAGCAGTTCTTC.

This clonotype was counted between two and nine times. The rearrangement links TRBV29-1 to TRBJ1-1; D may be TRBD1 (5 bases). The V gene lost 7 bases and the J gene lost 6 bases, with 12 bases spanning the gap. CDR3 length: 11 amino acids. From germline, CDR1 is SQVTM and CDR2 ANQGSEA. As DNA, the CDR3 is TGCAGCGCCCGCAGGGTGCCTGAAGCTTTCTTT. It specifies CSARRVPEAFF.

The genes are TRBV7-8 and TRBJ1-3, with D maybe TRBD1 (6 bases). Per the germline V gene, CDR1 is SGHVS and CDR2 is FQNEAQ. V shed 5 bases and J shed 4 bases, with 15 bases lying between them. CDR3 length: 15 amino acids. DNA for the CDR3: TGTGCCAGCAGCCTCCTGGGGGGCCCCGGAAACACCATATATTTT. It encodes CASSLLGGPGNTIYF.

This chain connects TRBV6-1 to TRBJ1-1; 7 bases agree with TRBD1. After removal of 6 bases from V and 7 bases from J, the junction contained 11 bases not matched to a gene. This CDR3 comprises 14 residues. The V gene's germline CDR1 is MNHNS and CDR2 SASEGT. CDR3 sequence (DNA): TGTGCCAGCAGATTCTGGACAGGACACGGTGAAGCTTTCTTT. Residues: CASRFWTGHGEAFF.

This clonotype was observed a few times. This sequence joins TRBV5-5 and TRBJ1-2, with TRBD1 as a possible D gene (5 bases). This CDR3 contains 13 residues. V lost 2 bases and J lost 2, with 7 bases in between. In germline, CDR1 is SGHKS, CDR2 YYEKEE (reference sequence). The CDR3 DNA follows: TGTGCCAGCAGCTTCGAGGGGAACTATGGCTACACCTTC. Its translation: CASSFEGNYGYTF.

This clonotype has only a few counts. The V and J genes are TRBV18 and TRBJ1-2, with D possibly matching TRBD1 (6 bases). Per the germline V gene, CDR1 is KGHSH and CDR2 is LQKENI. The length of the CDR3 is 12 residues. V lost 3 bases and J 8 bases, leaving 10 bases between the germline ends. The CDR3 loop reads CASSPGQSGYTF. CDR3 bases: TGTGCCAGCTCACCTGGACAGAGCGGCTACACCTTC.